The 12 T cell receptor beta chains listed next were all sequenced from one sample in a study of radiation and T cells in renal cell carcinoma. Repertoires were generated with immunoSEQ multiplex PCR, while TCRdb's copy carries only in-frame clones and drops some. The table has approximately 16,000 clones, 58% seen once. Treatment indicated: treatment-naive control, cytoreductive nephrectomy. The source material was tumor tissue, sampled from a patient whose treatment was nephrectomy without radiotherapy. The receptors come from a man aged 40-55 years with renal cell carcinoma.

The chain recombines TRBV7-1 with TRBJ2-7; D perhaps matches TRBD1 (6 bases). TRBV7-1 is reported as an ORF; its role is uncertain. CDR3 size: 12 residues. V was cut by 3 bases and J by 4 bases, with 7 bases left in between. The CDR3 DNA is TGTGCCAGCAGCTCTGGACAGTACGAGCAGTACTTC. Encoded protein: CASSSGQYEQYF.

The V call is TRBV2, the J call TRBJ1-5, with D uncertain. Germline values: CDR1 SNHLY, CDR2 FYNNEI. The CDR3 runs 14 residues. The V and J ends lost 11 bases and 4 bases respectively, with 18 bases between them. The CDR3: CAVSNGIQNQPQHF. CDR3 coding DNA: TGTGCCGTCTCTAACGGGATACAAAATCAGCCCCAGCATTTT.

The chain uses TRBV19 and TRBJ2-1, with D perhaps assigned TRBD1 or TRBD2 (5 bases each). V lost 3 bases to trimming and J lost 7 bases, with 13 bases between them. Germline assignment: CDR1 LNHDA and CDR2 SQIVND (reference sequence). The CDR3 totals 14 residues. The CDR3 DNA follows: TGTGCCAGTAGTATGGGAGCAGGGATGAATGAGCAGTTCTTC. Residues: CASSMGAGMNEQFF.

This clone was found a few times. The chain links TRBV15 to TRBJ2-1; tentatively, D is TRBD1 (6 bases). Germline V gene data show CDR1 as LNHNV and CDR2 as YYDKDF (reference sequence). The CDR3 spans 16 residues. The V end lost 0 bases, the J end lost 7 bases, and 16 bases lay between the germline ends. This CDR3 reads CATSRDPRGPSNEQFF. The CDR3 region has the DNA TGTGCCACCAGCAGAGATCCCAGGGGACCGAGTAATGAGCAGTTCTTC. The complete variable domain, with remaining parts taken from reference TRBV15 and TRBJ2-1, reads DAMVIQNPRYQVTQFGKPVTLSCSQTLNHNVMYWYQQKSSQAPKLLFHYYDKDFNNEADTPDNFQSRRPNTSFCFLDIRSPGLGDTAMYLCATSRDPRGPSNEQFFGPGTRLTVL.

V usage is TRBV5-1 and J usage is TRBJ2-7, with D tentatively TRBD1 (5 bases). Trimming cost V 5 bases and J 1 base, with 10 bases left between them. Germline loops: CDR1 SGHRS, CDR2 YFSETQ. The length of the CDR3 is 13 residues. CDR3 sequence reads: CASRDIASYEQYF. The CDR3 DNA sequence: TGCGCCAGCAGGGACATCGCTTCCTACGAGCAGTACTTC.

The rearrangement links TRBV7-3 to TRBJ2-3; tentatively, D is TRBD2 (6 bases). This CDR3 spans 20 amino acids. Trimming took off 4 bases at V and 0 bases at J, with 26 bases between the two ends. The germline gives CDR1 SGHTA, CDR2 FQGTGA. The chain's CDR3 is CASSSLTQLISGTSTDTQYF. The DNA of the CDR3 is TGTGCCAGCAGCTCACTTACCCAGCTAATTAGCGGAACTAGCACAGATACGCAGTATTTT.

This clone turned up a few times. The V call is TRBV30, the J call TRBJ2-2, with 11 bases that match TRBD2. There are 15 residues in the CDR3. Germline CDR1 and CDR2: GTSNPN and SVGIG (reference sequence). V was clipped by 0 bases and J by 3 bases; unmatched bases: 0. The CDR3 sequence: CAWSVLAGDTGELFF. In nucleotides, the CDR3 is TGTGCCTGGAGTGTACTAGCGGGGGACACCGGGGAGCTGTTTTTT.

V gene TRBV2 combines with J gene TRBJ2-3; 13 nucleotides line up with TRBD2. This CDR3 comprises 13 residues. V dropped 8 bases and J dropped 8; count of bases not matched to a gene: 4. Looked up from germline, CDR1 is SNHLY and CDR2 is FYNNEI. The CDR3: CASLTSGGGTQYF. CDR3 sequence (DNA): TGTGCCAGCCTTACTAGCGGGGGGGGTACGCAGTATTTT.

The rearrangement joins TRBV7-2 to TRBJ2-7, with 7 bases matching TRBD2. Germline V gives CDR1 SGHTA, CDR2 FQGNSA. V was pared by 2 bases and J by 5 bases, with 6 bases of the junction left unmatched. This CDR3 region has 14 residues. The CDR3 region has the DNA TGTGCCAGCAGCTTAAGAGGGAGGGGCGACGAGCAGTACTTC. It specifies CASSLRGRGDEQYF.

Judged by abundance, this clone is medium-sized. The rearrangement links TRBV25-1 to TRBJ1-5, with TRBD1 as a possible D gene (5 bases). Germline CDR1 and CDR2: MGHDK and SYGVNS. V shed 6 bases and J shed 7 bases, with 16 bases lying between them. This CDR3 has 14 amino acids. CDR3 DNA: TGTGCCAGCAGCCTGGGGGGGTTAGGGCAGCCCCAGCATTTT. It yields the protein CASSLGGLGQPQHF.

This clone was seen just once. This rearrangement joins TRBV19 to TRBJ1-6; no clear D gene. Germline values: CDR1 LNHDA, CDR2 SQIVND (reference sequence). Trimming pared 5 bases from V and 7 bases from J, leaving 6 bases between. The CDR3 loop spans 12 amino acids. CDR3 region: CASSPPNSPLHF. The CDR3 bases are TGTGCCAGTAGTCCTCCAAATTCACCCCTCCACTTT.

The chain joins TRBV7-8 to TRBJ1-1; 7 bases map to TRBD1. Germline-derived CDR1 and CDR2 are SGHVS and FQNEAQ. The J segment lost 3 bases and the V segment lost 5 bases, leaving 6 bases of the junction unmatched. The CDR3 has 14 residues. The CDR3 region is CASSPGTAHTEAFF. The CDR3 DNA reads as TGTGCCAGCAGCCCTGGGACAGCACACACTGAAGCTTTCTTT.